This entry is about one T cell receptor beta chain. This sample stems from a study of cytomegalovirus exposure and HLA in healthy donors. PCR involved 60 Vbeta and 13 Jbeta primers. Libraries were prepared by immunoSEQ multiplex PCR; TCRdb keeps only in-frame clonotypes and omits some of them. The sample consists of about 98,000 clones, approximately 74% of them appearing once. V dropped 5 bases and J dropped 2 bases, with 13 bases sitting between them. The CDR3 extends over 14 amino acids. The germline CDR1 and CDR2 sequences are MNHEY and SMNVEV (reference sequence). This receptor was obtained from a male donor in good health and CMV-seronegative. V usage is TRBV27 and J usage is TRBJ2-7; no clear D. The sample taken for sequencing was PBMCs. Here the CDR3 reads CASSTAPRAYEQYF. CDR3 coding DNA: TGTGCCAGCAGTACAGCCCCGCGAGCCTACGAGCAGTACTTC.